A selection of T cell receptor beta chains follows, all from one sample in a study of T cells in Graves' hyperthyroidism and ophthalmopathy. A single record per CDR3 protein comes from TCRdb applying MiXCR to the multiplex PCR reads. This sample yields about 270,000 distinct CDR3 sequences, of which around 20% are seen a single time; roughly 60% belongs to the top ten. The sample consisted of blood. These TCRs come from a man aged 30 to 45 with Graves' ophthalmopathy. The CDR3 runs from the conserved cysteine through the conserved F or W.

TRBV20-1 CSARGLGSYNEQFF
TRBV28 CATKRQLNTEAFF
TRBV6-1 CASSRDSRPYGYTF
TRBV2 CASSVGRAGTQYF
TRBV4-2 CASSQSGSRLGEQFF
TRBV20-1 CSARTGSTYEQYF
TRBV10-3 CAISERGTYNEQFF
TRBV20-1 CSASFFGGRGEQYF
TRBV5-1 CASSPQTSQETQYF
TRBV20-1 CSALAGDGTDTQYF
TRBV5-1 CASGLSLYNEQFF
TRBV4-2 CASTTGAGRNTEAFF
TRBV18 CASSPTSQETQYF
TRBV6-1 CASREGYSDYEQYF
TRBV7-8 CASSHRIPSGSIEFF
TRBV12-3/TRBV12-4 CASTRGGLAGDGNEQYF
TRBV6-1 CASSEALQGVEQFF
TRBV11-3 CASSLEGSGANVLTF
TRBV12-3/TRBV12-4 CASSYQGYEQFF
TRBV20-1 CSASPPLAGREQFF